The entry below gives a single TCR beta chain sequence along with its context. Its target is not known. TCRdb used MiXCR to reprocess the 5' RACE reads, holding one entry per CDR3 protein. The table includes about 170,000 distinct CDR3 sequences, approximately 6.2% detected once. The data were taken from a study of T cells after yellow fever vaccination. Overall study context: SMART-Seq v4 Ultra Low Input served to prepare low-cell-number fractions. General observations from the study: Clones from primary vaccination mostly reappeared after the booster (96% CD4, under 90% CD8).

The CDR3 sequence is 15 residues long. Germline CDR1 reads SGHTA; CDR2 reads FQGNSA. The V end was cut by 6 bases, the J end by 1 base, with 13 bases between. This specimen was CD4+ T cells sorted from PBMCs, taken on the day of the first yellow fever vaccination. This clonotype originated in a man between 18 and 29 years old who received the YFV17D yellow fever vaccine. The genes are TRBV7-2 and TRBJ2-1, with a weak D call TRBD2 (5 bases). CDR3 protein: CASRPGISSYNEQFF. The CDR3 nucleotides are TGTGCCAGCAGGCCGGGGATTAGTTCCTACAATGAGCAGTTCTTC.